The table lists the clone carrying this T cell receptor (beta chain) with a few counts. This specimen comes from a study of blood T cells in healthy people across ages. With a J-beta primer mix and a sample-barcoded 5' primer, a second PCR ran about 7 to 12 cycles. In TCRdb, the 5' RACE reads were re-called with MiXCR into one record per CDR3 protein. The table has more than 800,000 distinct CDR3 sequences, around 45% seen once. The source material was blood. This receptor was identified in a woman aged 55 to 70 in good health.

Here the CDR3 DNA reads TGTGCCAGCAGCTTTCACGGGCGTGGGGAGCAGTACTTC. Translated: CASSFHGRGEQYF. This chain joins TRBV5-5 and TRBJ2-7; D gene uncertain. The ends were cut back, 2 bases at V and 7 bases at J, with 13 bases in the middle. The CDR3 is made up of 13 amino acids. Germline values: CDR1 SGHKS, CDR2 YYEKEE (reference sequence).